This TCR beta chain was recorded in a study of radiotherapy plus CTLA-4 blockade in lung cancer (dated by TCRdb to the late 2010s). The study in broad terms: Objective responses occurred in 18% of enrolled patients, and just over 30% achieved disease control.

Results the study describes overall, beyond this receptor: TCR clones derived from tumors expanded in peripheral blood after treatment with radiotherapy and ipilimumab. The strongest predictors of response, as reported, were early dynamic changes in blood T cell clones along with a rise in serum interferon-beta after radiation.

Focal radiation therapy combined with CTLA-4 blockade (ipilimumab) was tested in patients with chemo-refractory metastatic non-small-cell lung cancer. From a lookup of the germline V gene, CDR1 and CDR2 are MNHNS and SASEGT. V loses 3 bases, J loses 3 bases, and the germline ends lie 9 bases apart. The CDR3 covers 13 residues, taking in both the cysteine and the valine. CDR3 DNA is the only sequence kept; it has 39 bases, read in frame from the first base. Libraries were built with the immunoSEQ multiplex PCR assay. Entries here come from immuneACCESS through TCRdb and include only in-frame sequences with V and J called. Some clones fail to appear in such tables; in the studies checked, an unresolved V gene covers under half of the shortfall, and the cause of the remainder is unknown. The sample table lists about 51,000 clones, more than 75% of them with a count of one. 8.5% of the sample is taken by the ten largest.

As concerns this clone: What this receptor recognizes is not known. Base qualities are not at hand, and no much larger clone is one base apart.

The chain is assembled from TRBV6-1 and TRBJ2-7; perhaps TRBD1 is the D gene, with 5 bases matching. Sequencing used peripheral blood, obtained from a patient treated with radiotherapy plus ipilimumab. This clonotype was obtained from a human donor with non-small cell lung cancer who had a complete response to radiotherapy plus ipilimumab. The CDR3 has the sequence CASSDRASYEQYV. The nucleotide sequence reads TGTGCCAGCAGTGACAGGGCGAGCTACGAGCAGTACGTC.